Shown below are 17 T cell receptor beta chains from a single sample sequenced in a study of T-cell reconstitution after alpha-beta-depleted transplantation in children. Molecular barcoding with unique molecular identifiers was used for the TCRbeta library. TCRdb called the PCR reads again in MiXCR, with one record for every CDR3 protein. The sample shows 600,000 to 700,000 distinct CDR3 sequences, roughly 15% of them seen only once. Sequencing was performed on PBMCs from the stem cell graft donor, taken from the stem cell graft. Receptors were obtained from a human donor who donated a stem cell graft to a child with acute myeloid leukemia.

This chain links TRBV12-3 or TRBV12-4 with TRBJ1-2; D is uncertain. The CDR3 is 14 amino acids. V was pared by 4 bases and J by 3 bases, with 12 bases between. CDR3 region: CASSSLAQYYGYTF. The CDR3 bases are TGTGCCAGCAGTTCCCTCGCACAATACTATGGCTACACCTTC.

J is TRBJ2-7 and V is TRBV11-2; D unresolved. The CDR3 contains 15 residues. Trimming removed 0 bases at V and 4 bases at J, with 13 bases between. Germline CDR1 reads SGHAT; CDR2 reads FQNNGV. CDR3 coding DNA: TGTGCCAGCAGCTTAGAGGGGTACAGACGATACGAGCAGTACGTC. Translation: CASSLEGYRRYEQYV.

This clonotype was counted at least ten times. The CDR3 loop is CASSPHPTIQMNTEAFF. As DNA, the CDR3 is TGTGCCAGCAGCCCTCATCCTACAATCCAAATGAACACTGAAGCTTTCTTT. This chain connects TRBV6-1 to TRBJ1-1; D is unresolved. V was cut by 6 bases and J by 0 bases, with 20 bases left in between. Germline loops: CDR1 MNHNS, CDR2 SASEGT. CDR3 size: 17 residues.

This clonotype was observed a few times. V usage is TRBV10-3 and J usage is TRBJ1-3; no clear D gene. Germline lookup yields CDR1 ENHRY and CDR2 SYGVKD. This CDR3 comprises 15 residues. V lost 4 bases and J 4 bases, leaving 14 bases between the germline ends. The CDR3 here is CAISAGPAVGNTIYF. In DNA, the CDR3 is TGTGCCATCAGTGCTGGCCCCGCCGTCGGAAACACCATATATTTT.

This clonotype was counted many times. This chain uses TRBV12-3 or TRBV12-4 with TRBJ2-2; no definite D call. Trimming took 3 bases from V and 6 from J, leaving 8 bases between them. The CDR3 is 13 residues long. CDR3 amino acids: CASSFPSAGELFF. The CDR3 DNA is TGTGCCAGCAGTTTCCCCTCGGCCGGGGAGCTGTTTTTT.

The rearrangement uses TRBV5-1 and TRBJ2-3, with 7 bases matching TRBD2. After removal of 7 bases from V and 0 bases from J, the junction contained 8 bases not matched to a gene. Germline loops: CDR1 SGHRS, CDR2 YFSETQ. The CDR3 has 15 residues. In DNA, the CDR3 is TGCGCCAGCTGGGAGGGAGGGCCTAGCACAGATACGCAGTATTTT. Its protein product is CASWEGGPSTDTQYF.

This clonotype was counted many times. The chain joins TRBV7-3 to TRBJ2-1; no clear D gene. V dropped 2 bases and J dropped 2 bases, with 4 bases sitting between them. This CDR3 is built from 13 residues. CDR1 and CDR2 (germline): SGHTA, FQGTGA. DNA for the CDR3: TGTGCCAGCAGCTTATCAGCCTACAATGAGCAGTTCTTC. As protein: CASSLSAYNEQFF.

This clonotype came up many times. V and J are TRBV27 and TRBJ2-1, with D possibly matching TRBD2 (6 bases). The germline gives CDR1 MNHEY, CDR2 SMNVEV (reference sequence). V shed 3 bases and J shed 3 bases, with 18 bases lying between them. The length of the CDR3 is 17 residues. The CDR3 nucleotides read TGTGCCAGCAGTTTGTTAAGGGAGGACGGAGACTACAATGAGCAGTTCTTC. It translates to CASSLLREDGDYNEQFF.

This clonotype was seen ten or more times. This chain connects TRBV20-1 to TRBJ1-2; D call uncertain. The length of the CDR3 is 15 residues. The germline V gene has CDR1 DFQATT and CDR2 SNEGSKA (reference sequence). V lost 3 bases and J 4 bases, leaving 18 bases between the germline ends. CDR3 residues: CSASDSVRHLYGYTF. CDR3 DNA sequence: TGCAGTGCTAGTGACTCGGTCCGCCACCTCTATGGCTACACCTTC.

Concerning this clonotype: It may be a read error: a sequence one base away is much more abundant. The CDR3 sequence is CAWSVWGGMSYEQYF. The CDR3 bases are TGTGCCTGGAGTGTTTGGGGCGGCATGTCCTACGAGCAGTACTTC. The chain couples TRBV30 to TRBJ2-7; D perhaps matches TRBD1 (5 bases). The CDR3 has 15 residues. With 0 bases removed from V and 1 base from J, the gap between germline ends came to 13 bases. Germline V lookup: CDR1 GTSNPN, CDR2 SVGIG (reference sequence).

Many counts were recorded for this clonotype. CDR3 sequence reads: CASSLGGDDNEQFF. The DNA for the CDR3 is TGTGCCAGCAGCTTGGGAGGGGACGACAATGAGCAGTTCTTC. The V and J genes are TRBV5-5 and TRBJ2-1; D assignment may be TRBD1 or TRBD2 (5 bases each). V gave up 0 bases and J gave up 5 bases, with 9 bases separating them. The germline gives CDR1 SGHKS, CDR2 YYEKEE (reference sequence). This CDR3 contains 14 residues.

This clonotype showed up just a few times. The rearrangement links TRBV5-1 to TRBJ1-3; 10 bases are a match to TRBD1. Germline assignment: CDR1 SGHRS and CDR2 YFSETQ. The CDR3 contains 14 residues. The J segment lost 0 bases and the V segment lost 7 bases, leaving 1 base of the junction unmatched. The CDR3 spells CASRDRGSGNTIYF. The CDR3 DNA sequence: TGCGCCAGCCGGGACAGGGGCTCTGGAAACACCATATATTTT. Full variable domain (outside the CDR3, taken from reference TRBV5-1 and TRBJ1-3): KAGVTQTPRYLIKTRGQQVTLSCSPISGHRSVSWYQQTPGQGLQFLFEYFSETQRNKGNFPGRFSGRQFSNSRSEMNVSTLELGDSALYLCASRDRGSGNTIYFGEGSWLTVV.

This clonotype occurred many times. The chain has TRBV29-1 and TRBJ1-2, with no clear D. CDR1 and CDR2 (germline): SQVTM, ANQGSEA. The V and J ends lost 2 bases and 7 bases respectively, with 17 bases between them. The length of the CDR3 is 14 residues. The CDR3 DNA reads TGCAGCGTTGAAAGAAAATGGACCCCCTCTGGCTACACCTTC. It translates to CSVERKWTPSGYTF.

The rearrangement joins TRBV25-1 to TRBJ2-1, with no clear D. Germline assignment: CDR1 MGHDK and CDR2 SYGVNS. The CDR3 covers 12 residues. Between the trimmed V and J ends, which lost 5 bases and 6 bases, there was a span of 8 bases. CDR3 nucleotide sequence: TGTGCCAGCAGTCGCAGGAGCAATGAGCAGTTCTTC. Its protein product is CASSRRSNEQFF.

The V and J genes are TRBV12-3 or TRBV12-4 and TRBJ2-1; 7 bases map to TRBD1. V was clipped by 3 bases and J by 8 bases; unmatched bases: 13. The CDR3 covers 16 residues. The CDR3 DNA is TGTGCCAGCAGTTTCAGGGGGTGGGCTAGTGTCTATGAGCAGTTCTTC. Translation: CASSFRGWASVYEQFF.

The chain recombines TRBV20-1 with TRBJ2-2; 7 bases map to TRBD1. The V and J ends lost 3 bases and 4 bases, in that order; junction bases with no gene match: 2. CDR3 length: 13 residues. CDR1 and CDR2 from the germline V gene are DFQATT and SNEGSKA (reference sequence). CDR3 loop: CSASDRATGELFF. DNA of the CDR3: TGCAGTGCTAGCGACAGGGCCACCGGGGAGCTGTTTTTT.

This clonotype showed up just a few times. The chain carries TRBV12-3 or TRBV12-4 and TRBJ2-5; D possibly matches TRBD1 or TRBD2 (5 bases each). The CDR3 is 15 residues long. The V and J ends lost 7 bases and 5 bases respectively, with 20 bases between them. CDR3 nucleotide sequence: TGTGCCAGCACCCCCTACCTGGGGGTCAGGGAGACCCAGTACTTC. This gives the protein CASTPYLGVRETQYF.